This is a list of T cell receptor beta chains from one sample in a study of cytomegalovirus exposure and HLA in healthy donors. Sequencing used immunoSEQ multiplex PCR; TCRdb keeps in-frame clones, though not all of them. The data hold about 160,000 clones, with roughly 82% observed a single time. The sample was PBMCs. These receptor sequences come from a woman aged 25 to 39 in good health and CMV-seronegative. Each CDR3 is given with its conserved first and last residue. The D gene is left open where the match is weak. Expanded clones are given a class, and other clones once, few, many or no size at all.

J	V	size	D	CDR3	DNA
TRBJ2-2	TRBV7-6	NA	TRBD2	CASRERGGVIGELFF	TGTGCCAGCCGAGAGCGGGGAGGGGTCATCGGGGAGCTGTTTTTT
TRBJ2-7	TRBV30	NA	NA	CAWSVPGLVYEQYF	TGTGCCTGGAGTGTACCCGGGTTGGTCTACGAGCAGTACTTC
TRBJ1-2	TRBV30	once	NA	CAWSKGRDYGYTF	TGTGCCTGGAGTAAGGGGCGCGACTATGGCTACACCTTC
TRBJ1-2	TRBV7-3	NA	TRBD1	CASSLVTGANYGYTF	TGTGCCAGCAGCTTAGTGACAGGGGCTAACTATGGCTACACCTTC
TRBJ1-1	TRBV7-2	NA	TRBD1	CASSSVGTGGIKGAFF	TGTGCCAGCAGCTCAGTGGGGACAGGGGGCATTAAGGGAGCTTTCTTT
TRBJ1-1	TRBV2	once	TRBD1	CASRPPQGDHTEAFF	TGTGCCAGCAGACCGCCGCAGGGGGATCACACTGAAGCTTTCTTT
TRBJ2-7	TRBV27	NA	NA	CASSFWPQEQYF	TGTGCCAGCAGTTTTTGGCCCCAGGAGCAGTACTTC
TRBJ1-1	TRBV6-6	NA	NA	CASSNRVSDTEAFF	TGTGCCAGCTCCAACAGGGTCTCCGACACTGAAGCTTTCTTT
TRBJ2-7	TRBV5-1	NA	NA	CASSLDVGFSYEQYF	TGCGCCAGCAGCTTGGACGTGGGCTTCTCCTACGAGCAGTACTTC
TRBJ2-5	TRBV9	NA	NA	CASSKSGEPQTQYF	TGTGCCAGCTCCAAATCTGGGGAGCCCCAGACCCAGTACTTC
TRBJ1-4	TRBV6-5	NA	NA	CASSYSSENEKLFF	TGTGCCAGCAGTTACTCCTCGGAGAATGAAAAACTGTTTTTT
TRBJ2-7	TRBV29-1	NA	TRBD1	CSVEFTGVYEQYF	TGCAGCGTTGAGTTCACAGGGGTATACGAGCAGTACTTC
TRBJ1-2	TRBV7-2	NA	TRBD1	CASSRDRSYGYTF	TGTGCCAGCAGCAGGGACAGGTCCTATGGCTACACCTTC
TRBJ1-4	TRBV6-6	NA	NA	CASSPEEEKLFF	TGTGCCAGCAGCCCCGAGGAAGAAAAACTGTTTTTT
TRBJ1-1	TRBV11-3	NA	TRBD1	CASSWTGGTEAFF	TGTGCCAGCAGCTGGACAGGGGGAACTGAAGCTTTCTTT
TRBJ2-7	TRBV27	NA	NA	CASGDSGEQYF	TGTGCCAGCGGAGATTCAGGGGAGCAGTACTTC
TRBJ2-2	TRBV29-1	NA	NA	CSVTAGTRTGELFF	TGCAGCGTGACCGCGGGAACCCGAACCGGGGAGCTGTTTTTT
TRBJ2-3	TRBV29-1	NA	NA	CSVPLGGRDTQYF	TGCAGCGTCCCTCTCGGGGGGCGAGATACGCAGTATTTT
TRBJ1-1	TRBV30	few	NA	CAWSLKNLAPGAFF	TGTGCCTGGAGCCTAAAGAATCTCGCCCCTGGAGCTTTCTTT
TRBJ1-2	TRBV19	NA	TRBD1	CASSISGQPNYGYTF	TGTGCCAGTAGTATCTCGGGACAGCCCAACTATGGCTACACCTTC
TRBJ2-1	TRBV6-5	NA	TRBD2	CASSYRLAGEDEQFF	TGTGCCAGCAGTTACAGACTAGCGGGAGAGGATGAGCAGTTCTTC
TRBJ2-7	TRBV19	NA	TRBD2	CASSETSAGIYEQYF	TGTGCCAGTAGCGAGACTAGCGCAGGAATCTACGAGCAGTACTTC
TRBJ1-1	TRBV14	few	NA	CASSPENRVGTEAFF	TGTGCCAGCAGCCCAGAAAACAGGGTCGGCACTGAAGCTTTCTTT
TRBJ1-3	TRBV2	few	NA	CASSELGHSAGNTIYF	TGTGCCAGCAGTGAATTGGGACACTCCGCTGGAAACACCATATATTTT
TRBJ2-2	TRBV5-8	NA	NA	CASSLTGLRNTGELFF	TGTGCCAGCAGCCTAACGGGACTCAGAAACACCGGGGAGCTGTTTTTT
TRBJ2-3	TRBV6-1	NA	TRBD2	CASSGTSGESTDTQYF	TGTGCCAGCAGTGGGACTAGCGGGGAGAGCACAGATACGCAGTATTTT